Sequencing of this T cell receptor (beta chain) was carried out in a study of T cell responses to AZD1222 COVID-19 vaccine. Study details: Analysis merged second doses at about 4 or about 12 weeks.

The CDR3 totals 13 residues. V was clipped by 3 bases and J by 10 bases, with 13 bases between them. From germline, CDR1 is MRHNA and CDR2 SNTAGT. Data came from immunoSEQ multiplex PCR; TCRdb stores just in-frame clones and leaves some out. The repertoire holds 170,000 or so clones, with around 87% as singletons. The chain recombines TRBV6-4 with TRBJ2-1; a weak D match, TRBD2 (5 bases). The clonotype comes from an adult in good health. Sequenced material: peripheral blood, taken on day 0 of AZD1222 vaccination. CDR3 DNA: TGTGCCAGCAGTGAGTACAGATCGGGAGAGCAGTTCTTC. Its translation is CASSEYRSGEQFF.